This TCR beta chain was retrieved from a study of cytomegalovirus exposure and HLA in healthy donors. About the study: The study placed 70% to 85% of its 398 genotyped donors in the Caucasian-associated ancestry cluster.

The PCR employed 60 Vbeta primers together with 13 Jbeta primers. Libraries were prepared by immunoSEQ multiplex PCR; TCRdb keeps only in-frame clonotypes and omits some of them. In the table there are 120,000 to 150,000 clones, about 76% of which are singletons. Study observations and caveats: Sequencing artifact likely explains a cluster of highly shared sequence variants. A later analysis linked 15,000 to 20,000 TCR beta sequences to HLA alleles at 0.05 false discovery rate. A few CMV-associated chains proved CMV antigen-specific in vitro.

The table lists this clone with a few counts. Its antigen is currently unknown. The sample comprised PBMCs. This clonotype originated in a female donor in good health and CMV-seronegative.

The CDR3 coding sequence is TGTGCCAGCAGCTTGCGGGGGGGCGACTATGGCTACACCTTC. Its translation: CASSLRGGDYGYTF. This chain links TRBV5-5 with TRBJ1-2; a possible D gene is TRBD1 (6 bases). This CDR3 is 14 amino acids long. With 1 base removed from V and 3 bases from J, the gap between germline ends came to 10 bases. Germline V lookup: CDR1 SGHKS, CDR2 YYEKEE (reference sequence).